A selection of T cell receptor beta chains follows, all from one sample in a study of cytomegalovirus exposure and HLA in healthy donors. The method was immunoSEQ multiplex PCR; TCRdb's version includes in-frame clones alone and lacks a portion of them. The table includes a few hundred thousand clones, approximately 80% detected once. Input material: PBMCs. The origin of the receptors is a girl aged 2 to 10 in good health and CMV-seronegative. Both conserved end residues are part of each CDR3. A D gene is named only where the DNA matches it firmly. Clone size is not always given. Where it is, it says once, few, many or a class for expanded clones.

clone size	D gene	J gene	V gene	CDR3 DNA	CDR3 protein
NA	NA	TRBJ2-2	TRBV2	TGTGCCAGCAGTGAAGCGTACGGGGGTTCCGGGGAGCTGTTTTTT	CASSEAYGGSGELFF
few	TRBD2	TRBJ2-3	TRBV2	TGTGCCAGCAGCCTCTCCGCGGGGGGAACAGATACGCAGTATTTT	CASSLSAGGTDTQYF
NA	TRBD1	TRBJ2-3	TRBV5-4	TGTGCCAGCAGCCCTACCCCAGGGGGCTTGGGCACAGATACGCAGTATTTT	CASSPTPGGLGTDTQYF
NA	TRBD1	TRBJ1-5	TRBV27	TGTGCCAGCAGTTTAGGACAGGGCTATAGCAATCAGCCCCAGCATTTT	CASSLGQGYSNQPQHF
NA	NA	TRBJ2-1	TRBV11-2	TGTGCCAGCAGCCTTATAGGACAGTTTCCCAATGAGCAGTTCTTC	CASSLIGQFPNEQFF
NA	TRBD1	TRBJ2-2	TRBV9	TGTGCCAGCAGCGGGACAGGGGCGGGGAACACCGGGGAGCTGTTTTTT	CASSGTGAGNTGELFF
NA	NA	TRBJ1-2	TRBV4-1	TGCGCCAGCAGCCACGGGGGGATGAAAGGCTACACCTTC	CASSHGGMKGYTF
NA	NA	TRBJ1-3	TRBV4-1	TGCGCCAGCAGCCAAGTGGGCGTACACTCTGGAAACACCATATATTTT	CASSQVGVHSGNTIYF
once	TRBD2	TRBJ2-7	TRBV11-2	TGTGCCAGCAGCTTAGTTAGTAGCGGGATGAACGAGCAGTACTTC	CASSLVSSGMNEQYF
few	TRBD1	TRBJ1-2	TRBV5-6	TGTGCCAGCAGCTCCCGGGACAGGTCTAACTATGGCTACACCTTC	CASSSRDRSNYGYTF
few	TRBD2	TRBJ2-5	TRBV5-6	TGTGCCAGCAGCTTGCTAGCGGGGGAAACCCAGTACTTC	CASSLLAGETQYF
NA	NA	TRBJ1-2	TRBV6-5	TGTGCCAGCAGTCTACAGGGAGCGTCCGACTATGGCTACACCTTC	CASSLQGASDYGYTF
NA	NA	TRBJ1-2	TRBV2	TGTGCCAGCAGTGTCAGGGACTATGGCTACACCTTC	CASSVRDYGYTF
NA	NA	TRBJ2-2	TRBV14	TGTGCCAGCAGCCAAGATCTCGCCGGGGAGCTGTTTTTT	CASSQDLAGELFF
NA	NA	TRBJ1-1	TRBV7-9	TGTGCCAGCAGCTCTAAGAACACTGAAGCTTTCTTT	CASSSKNTEAFF